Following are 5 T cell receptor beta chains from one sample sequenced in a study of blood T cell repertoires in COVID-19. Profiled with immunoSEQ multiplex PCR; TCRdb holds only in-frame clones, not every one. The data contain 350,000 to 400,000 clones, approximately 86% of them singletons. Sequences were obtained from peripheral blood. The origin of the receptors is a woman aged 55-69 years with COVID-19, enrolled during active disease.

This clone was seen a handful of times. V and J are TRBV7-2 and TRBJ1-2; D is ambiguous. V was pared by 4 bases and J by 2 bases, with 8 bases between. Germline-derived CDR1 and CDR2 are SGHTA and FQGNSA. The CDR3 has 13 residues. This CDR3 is CASSWRQNYGYTF. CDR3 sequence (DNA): TGTGCCAGCAGCTGGCGGCAGAACTATGGCTACACCTTC.

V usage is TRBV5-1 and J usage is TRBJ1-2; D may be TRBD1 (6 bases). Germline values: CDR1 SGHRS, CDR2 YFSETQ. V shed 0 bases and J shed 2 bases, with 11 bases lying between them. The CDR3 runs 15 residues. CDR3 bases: TGCGCCAGCAGCTTGGCCGAACAGGGAAACTATGGCTACACCTTC. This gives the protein CASSLAEQGNYGYTF.

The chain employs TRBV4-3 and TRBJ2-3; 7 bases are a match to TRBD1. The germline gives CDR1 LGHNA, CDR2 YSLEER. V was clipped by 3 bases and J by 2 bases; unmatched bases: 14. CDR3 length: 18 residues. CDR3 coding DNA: TGCGCCAGCAGCCAGTTTACCTTACGGGACAGCTTCACAGATACGCAGTATTTT. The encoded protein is CASSQFTLRDSFTDTQYF.

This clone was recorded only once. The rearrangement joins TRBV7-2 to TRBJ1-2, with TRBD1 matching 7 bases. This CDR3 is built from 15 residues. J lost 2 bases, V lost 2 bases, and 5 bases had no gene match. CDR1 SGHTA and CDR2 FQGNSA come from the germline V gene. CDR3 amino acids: CASSLIMGQNYGYTF. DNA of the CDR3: TGTGCCAGCAGCTTAATCATGGGACAGAACTATGGCTACACCTTC.

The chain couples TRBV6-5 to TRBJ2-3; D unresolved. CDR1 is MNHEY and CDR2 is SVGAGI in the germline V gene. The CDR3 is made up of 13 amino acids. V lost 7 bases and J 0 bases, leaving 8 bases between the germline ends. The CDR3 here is CASKEQSTDTQYF. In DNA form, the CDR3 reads TGTGCCAGCAAGGAGCAGAGCACAGATACGCAGTATTTT.